This T cell receptor (beta chain) was identified in a study of T cell repertoires and leukemia-associated antigens. Study-wide background: Effective reads per sample ranged from about 3 to 5.0 million.

Findings and limits, study-wide: Expanded clones' antigen specificity and function were not directly tested. The four groups had similar numbers of Vbeta, Jbeta genes and CDR3s.

TCRdb passed the 5' RACE reads through MiXCR, listing each CDR3 protein once. The repertoire consists of about 9,800 distinct CDR3 sequences, with approximately 40% occurring once and the leading ten covering around 57%. Trimming stripped 2 bases from V and 5 bases from J, with 18 bases between. Looked up from germline, CDR1 is MNHEY and CDR2 is SVGAGI. This CDR3 has 16 residues. This clonotype was observed many times. Its antigen is as yet unknown. The chain uses TRBV6-5 and TRBJ2-5; D remains ambiguous. This receptor was identified in a female donor in good health. What was sequenced was CD3+ T cells sorted from blood and cultured. As DNA, the CDR3 is TGTGCCAGCAGTTACGCAGTTCAGGAGCCTTGGGAGACCCAGTACTTC. Amino acid sequence: CASSYAVQEPWETQYF.